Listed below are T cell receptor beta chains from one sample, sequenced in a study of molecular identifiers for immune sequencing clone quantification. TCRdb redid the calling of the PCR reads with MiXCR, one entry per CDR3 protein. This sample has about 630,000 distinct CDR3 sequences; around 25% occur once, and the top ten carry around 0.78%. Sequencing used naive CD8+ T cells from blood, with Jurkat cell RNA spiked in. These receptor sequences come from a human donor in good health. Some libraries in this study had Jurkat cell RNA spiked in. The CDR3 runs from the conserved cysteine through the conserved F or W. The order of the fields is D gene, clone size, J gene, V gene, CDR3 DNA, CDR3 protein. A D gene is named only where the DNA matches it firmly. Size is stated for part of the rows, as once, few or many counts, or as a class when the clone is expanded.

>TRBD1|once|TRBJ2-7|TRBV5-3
TGTGCCAGCAGCCGCGGGACAGGAGCTATAGAGCAGTACTTC
CASSRGTGAIEQYF
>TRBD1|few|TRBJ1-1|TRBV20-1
TGCAGTGCTAGAGACCGCGGACAGGGTGAAGCTTTCTTT
CSARDRGQGEAFF
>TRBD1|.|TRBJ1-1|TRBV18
TGTGTCAGCTCACCGGACAGGGTTACGAACACTGAAGCTTTCTTT
CVSSPDRVTNTEAFF
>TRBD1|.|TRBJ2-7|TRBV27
TGTGCCAGCAGTTTTCGCGTATTGAAGGGGGCCACCCCCTACGAGCAGTACTTC
CASSFRVLKGATPYEQYF
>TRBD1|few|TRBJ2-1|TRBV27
TGTGCCAGCAGCCCGAAACAGGGGTACTCCTACAATGAGCAGTTCTTC
CASSPKQGYSYNEQFF
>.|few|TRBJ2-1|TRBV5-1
TGCGCCAGCAGCTTGGAAGGTTCCTACAATGAGCAGTTCTTC
CASSLEGSYNEQFF
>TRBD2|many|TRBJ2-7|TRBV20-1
TGCAGTGCTAGAGTCCCTGGGACTAGCGGGATCTACGAGCAGTACTTC
CSARVPGTSGIYEQYF
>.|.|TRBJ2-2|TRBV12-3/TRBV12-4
TGTGCCAGCAGTTTAGTGCGAACCGGGGAGCTGTTTTTT
CASSLVRTGELFF
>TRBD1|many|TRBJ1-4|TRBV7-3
TGTGCCAGCAGCTTACACCAACCTGAACAGGGGAATCGTGAAAAACTGTTTTTT
CASSLHQPEQGNREKLFF
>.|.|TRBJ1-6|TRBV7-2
TGTGCCAGCAGCCATCCGGCGGCCGAGTGGATTTCACCCCTCCACTTT
CASSHPAAEWISPLHF
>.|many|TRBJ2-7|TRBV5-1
TGCGCCAGCAGCTCTGAAGAAATCTCCTACGAGCAGTACTTC
CASSSEEISYEQYF
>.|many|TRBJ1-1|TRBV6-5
TGTGCCAGCAGTTTGAACGAGGGGCTGAACACTGAAGCTTTCTTT
CASSLNEGLNTEAFF